A selection of T cell receptor beta chains follows, all from one sample in a study of control samples from healthy donors and cancer patients. The data were produced by immunoSEQ multiplex PCR, yet TCRdb's version contains in-frame clones alone and is incomplete. The sample yields around 140,000 clones, roughly 92% seen once. The sequencing sample was made of blood. The receptors were gathered from a man aged 18-30 years in good health. Both conserved end residues are part of each CDR3. Fields, in order: J gene, V gene, D gene, clone size, CDR3 DNA, CDR3 protein. A D gene is named only where the DNA matches it firmly. Clone size appears in some rows only: once, few, many, or a class for an expanded clone.

j_gene: TRBJ2-2; v_gene: TRBV3-1/TRBV3-2; d_gene: TRBD2; abundance: NA; CDR3nt: TGTGCCAGCAGCCAAGCGGGGGGGTTGGGCCTCTTGGGTACCGGGGAGCTGTTTTTT; CDR3aa: CASSQAGGLGLLGTGELFF
j_gene: TRBJ1-1; v_gene: TRBV6-1; d_gene: NA; abundance: NA; CDR3nt: TGTGCCAGCAGTGAAGGCCAAGACTCGGAAGCTTTCTTT; CDR3aa: CASSEGQDSEAFF
j_gene: TRBJ1-3; v_gene: TRBV6-6; d_gene: NA; abundance: once; CDR3nt: TGTGCCAGCAAGTCCCCCACAGCCCTTAACACCATATATTTT; CDR3aa: CASKSPTALNTIYF
j_gene: TRBJ2-7; v_gene: TRBV28; d_gene: TRBD1; abundance: few; CDR3nt: TGTGCCAGCAGTCACCGGACAGGGTTAGTCTACGAGCAGTACTTC; CDR3aa: CASSHRTGLVYEQYF
j_gene: TRBJ2-7; v_gene: TRBV2; d_gene: NA; abundance: NA; CDR3nt: TGTGCCAGCAGTGACAGGGACACCCCCTCCTACGAGCAGTACTTC; CDR3aa: CASSDRDTPSYEQYF
j_gene: TRBJ2-1; v_gene: TRBV7-9; d_gene: NA; abundance: NA; CDR3nt: TGTGCCAGCAGCTTAGCCCCGGGTAGCGAGCAGTTCTTC; CDR3aa: CASSLAPGSEQFF
j_gene: TRBJ2-6; v_gene: TRBV5-1; d_gene: NA; abundance: NA; CDR3nt: TGCGCCAGCAGCTTTCAGGGCTCTGGGGCCAACGTCCTGACTTTC; CDR3aa: CASSFQGSGANVLTF
j_gene: TRBJ1-1; v_gene: TRBV19; d_gene: NA; abundance: NA; CDR3nt: TGTGCCAGTAGTCAATATGCGGAGACTGAAGCTTTCTTT; CDR3aa: CASSQYAETEAFF
j_gene: TRBJ2-1; v_gene: TRBV2; d_gene: TRBD1; abundance: once; CDR3nt: TGTGCCAGCAGTGAAAGGTTATTCGGGACAGCCTACAATGAGCAGTTCTTC; CDR3aa: CASSERLFGTAYNEQFF
j_gene: TRBJ1-1; v_gene: TRBV27; d_gene: NA; abundance: NA; CDR3nt: TGTGCCAGCAGTAACGGGATAGTAAACCCCTTGTTT; CDR3aa: CASSNGIVNPLF
j_gene: TRBJ2-3; v_gene: TRBV5-4; d_gene: TRBD2; abundance: NA; CDR3nt: TGTGCCAGCAGCTTGCCGGGCGGGGGGGCCGTAGATACGCAGTATTTT; CDR3aa: CASSLPGGGAVDTQYF
j_gene: TRBJ2-3; v_gene: TRBV3-1/TRBV3-2; d_gene: NA; abundance: few; CDR3nt: TGTGCCAGCAGCCAAGAGGGGAGGGATACGCAGTATTTT; CDR3aa: CASSQEGRDTQYF
j_gene: TRBJ1-5; v_gene: TRBV4-1; d_gene: NA; abundance: NA; CDR3nt: TGCGCCAGCAGCCAAGTGGCATCTCGCAGCAATCAGCCCCAGCATTTT; CDR3aa: CASSQVASRSNQPQHF
j_gene: TRBJ1-2; v_gene: TRBV2; d_gene: TRBD1; abundance: NA; CDR3nt: TGTGCCAGCCACCCGACCGGACAGGGTTATGGCTACACCTTC; CDR3aa: CASHPTGQGYGYTF
j_gene: TRBJ2-3; v_gene: TRBV4-1; d_gene: TRBD2; abundance: NA; CDR3nt: TGCGCCAGCAGCCTCCCTCGGGGTAGCGGGGGAGATACGCAGTATTTT; CDR3aa: CASSLPRGSGGDTQYF
j_gene: TRBJ2-1; v_gene: TRBV2; d_gene: NA; abundance: NA; CDR3nt: TGTGCCAGCAGCCCCCTCTGGGAGCAGTTCTTC; CDR3aa: CASSPLWEQFF
j_gene: TRBJ2-3; v_gene: TRBV4-1; d_gene: TRBD1; abundance: NA; CDR3nt: TGCGCCAGCAGTCGTGGACGGGGCACAGGGGGCACAGATACGCAGTATTTT; CDR3aa: CASSRGRGTGGTDTQYF
j_gene: TRBJ2-5; v_gene: TRBV27; d_gene: NA; abundance: NA; CDR3nt: TGTGCCAGCAGTCTAAGCCCCTCAGAGACCCAGTACTTC; CDR3aa: CASSLSPSETQYF
j_gene: TRBJ1-3; v_gene: TRBV6-5; d_gene: NA; abundance: NA; CDR3nt: TGTGCCAGCAGCCCGGGACTCAGCTCTGGAAACACCATATATTTT; CDR3aa: CASSPGLSSGNTIYF
j_gene: TRBJ1-4; v_gene: TRBV9; d_gene: NA; abundance: NA; CDR3nt: TGTGCCAGCAGCATGACCGGGACACATGAAAAACTGTTTTTT; CDR3aa: CASSMTGTHEKLFF
j_gene: TRBJ1-1; v_gene: TRBV28; d_gene: NA; abundance: NA; CDR3nt: TGTGCCAGCAGTTTTAAGGACAGCGCCAAAAGGAACACTGAAGCTTTCTTT; CDR3aa: CASSFKDSAKRNTEAFF
j_gene: TRBJ1-1; v_gene: TRBV2; d_gene: NA; abundance: NA; CDR3nt: TGTGCCAGCAGTCCGACCGGGGGTACGAACACTGAAGCTTTCTTT; CDR3aa: CASSPTGGTNTEAFF
j_gene: TRBJ2-5; v_gene: TRBV11-2; d_gene: NA; abundance: NA; CDR3nt: TGTGCCAGCAGCTTACTCCAGGGCGGAGGTGAGACCCAGTACTTC; CDR3aa: CASSLLQGGGETQYF
j_gene: TRBJ1-4; v_gene: TRBV5-1; d_gene: TRBD1; abundance: NA; CDR3nt: TGCGCCAGCAGCTCCGAGGGGGCGGGATCGGCAAAACTGTTTTTT; CDR3aa: CASSSEGAGSAKLFF
j_gene: TRBJ2-5; v_gene: TRBV18; d_gene: NA; abundance: NA; CDR3nt: TGTGCCAGCTCACCGGACAACTGGGCCCAGTACTTC; CDR3aa: CASSPDNWAQYF
j_gene: TRBJ2-2; v_gene: TRBV9; d_gene: TRBD2; abundance: NA; CDR3nt: TGTGCCAGCAGCGCACCTCTAGCGGGGGGGCTTAAGAACGGGGAGCTGTTTTTT; CDR3aa: CASSAPLAGGLKNGELFF
j_gene: TRBJ1-2; v_gene: TRBV2; d_gene: NA; abundance: once; CDR3nt: TGTGCCAGCAGTGCCGAGGGGATTAACTATGGCTACACCTTC; CDR3aa: CASSAEGINYGYTF
j_gene: TRBJ1-1; v_gene: TRBV7-9; d_gene: NA; abundance: NA; CDR3nt: TGTGCCAGCAGCTTTTCTCTTGACAACCGGGGCACTGAAGCTTTCTTT; CDR3aa: CASSFSLDNRGTEAFF
j_gene: TRBJ2-3; v_gene: TRBV11-2; d_gene: TRBD2; abundance: once; CDR3nt: TGTGCCAGCAGCTTTCGACCACCGGGACTAGAATTTCCAGATACGCAGTATTTT; CDR3aa: CASSFRPPGLEFPDTQYF
j_gene: TRBJ1-5; v_gene: TRBV28; d_gene: NA; abundance: NA; CDR3nt: TGTGCCAGCAACAGTGGGCTTAATAGCAATCAGCCCCAGCATTTT; CDR3aa: CASNSGLNSNQPQHF
j_gene: TRBJ1-5; v_gene: TRBV12-5; d_gene: TRBD1; abundance: NA; CDR3nt: TGTGCTAGTGGTGGAAGGACAGGGGCTAGCTATCAGCCCCAGCATTTT; CDR3aa: CASGGRTGASYQPQHF
j_gene: TRBJ2-3; v_gene: TRBV7-9; d_gene: NA; abundance: NA; CDR3nt: TGTGCCAGCAGCTTTTTAGGTTCAGGCGGCACAGATACGCAGTATTTT; CDR3aa: CASSFLGSGGTDTQYF
j_gene: TRBJ2-1; v_gene: TRBV21-1; d_gene: NA; abundance: NA; CDR3nt: TGTGCCAGCACCGGGGATCTAGCGGGGGGGCTAAGAGACAATGAGCAGTTCTTC; CDR3aa: CASTGDLAGGLRDNEQFF
j_gene: TRBJ2-7; v_gene: TRBV5-4; d_gene: TRBD1; abundance: NA; CDR3nt: TGTGCCAGCAGCGAAAGGGACAGGGGTAGAGGCGAGCAGTACTTC; CDR3aa: CASSERDRGRGEQYF
j_gene: TRBJ2-2; v_gene: TRBV3-1/TRBV3-2; d_gene: NA; abundance: NA; CDR3nt: TGTGCCAGCAGCCCTTTATCAGGAGCCGGGGAGCTGTTTTTT; CDR3aa: CASSPLSGAGELFF
j_gene: TRBJ2-1; v_gene: TRBV6-5; d_gene: NA; abundance: NA; CDR3nt: TGTGCCAGCAGTCCCGGGGCGAATGAGCAGTTCTTC; CDR3aa: CASSPGANEQFF
j_gene: TRBJ2-1; v_gene: TRBV2; d_gene: NA; abundance: NA; CDR3nt: TGTGCCAGCAGTCCCTACAATGAGCAGTTCTTC; CDR3aa: CASSPYNEQFF
j_gene: TRBJ2-7; v_gene: TRBV5-1; d_gene: NA; abundance: NA; CDR3nt: TGCGCCAGCAGCCTGACTAATCCCTACAACTACGAGCAGTACTTC; CDR3aa: CASSLTNPYNYEQYF
j_gene: TRBJ1-4; v_gene: TRBV5-1; d_gene: TRBD1; abundance: once; CDR3nt: TGCGCCAGCAGCTCCTTAGGGGGCCGTAGTGAAAAACTGTTTTTT; CDR3aa: CASSSLGGRSEKLFF
j_gene: TRBJ1-2; v_gene: TRBV12-3/TRBV12-4; d_gene: NA; abundance: few; CDR3nt: TGTGCCAGCAGTGACAACTATGGCTACACCTTC; CDR3aa: CASSDNYGYTF